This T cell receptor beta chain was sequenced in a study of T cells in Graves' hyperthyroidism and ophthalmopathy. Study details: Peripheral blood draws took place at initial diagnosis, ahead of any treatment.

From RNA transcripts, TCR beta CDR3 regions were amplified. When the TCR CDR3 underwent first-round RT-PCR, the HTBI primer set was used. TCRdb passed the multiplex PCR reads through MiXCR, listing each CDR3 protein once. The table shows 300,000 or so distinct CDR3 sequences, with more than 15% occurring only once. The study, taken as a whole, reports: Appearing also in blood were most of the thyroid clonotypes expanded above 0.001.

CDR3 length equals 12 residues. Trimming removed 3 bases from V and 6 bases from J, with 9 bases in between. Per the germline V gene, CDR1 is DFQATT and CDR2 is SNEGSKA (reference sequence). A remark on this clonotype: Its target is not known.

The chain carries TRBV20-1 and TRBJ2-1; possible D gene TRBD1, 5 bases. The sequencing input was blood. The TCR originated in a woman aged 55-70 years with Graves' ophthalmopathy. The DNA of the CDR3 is TGCAGTGCTAGTCAGGGTTCCAATGAGCAGTTCTTC. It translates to CSASQGSNEQFF.